This T cell receptor beta chain was obtained from a study of OX40 agonist ivuxolimab in advanced cancers. Turning to the study itself: Patients received ivuxolimab, an agonistic anti-OX40 (CD134) antibody. General study findings and limits: Researchers report that CD8+ T cells had, on average, more expanded clones than CD4+. Some nonresponders additionally presented with little normalized T-cell clonal expansion.

Note on this clone: Its antigen is unknown.

V was cut by 4 bases and J by 4 bases, with 15 bases left in between. The CDR3 loop spans 14 amino acids. Looked up from germline, CDR1 is SGHRS and CDR2 is YFSETQ. TCRdb keeps only in-frame clones here, not all; method: immunoSEQ multiplex PCR. The sample holds tens of thousands of clones, roughly 90% seen once. This receptor was taken from an adult with an advanced solid tumor such as melanoma, head and neck, liver or kidney cancer. The specimen was CD4+ or CD8+ T cells sorted from blood, collected in a trial of the OX40 agonist ivuxolimab. V is TRBV5-1 and J is TRBJ2-7; a possible D gene is TRBD1 (5 bases). The DNA for the CDR3 is TGCGCCAGCAGCAAGGACACCGGCCGTTACGAGCAGTACTTC. Translated, it gives CASSKDTGRYEQYF.